The TCR beta chain described here comes from a study of CD8 T cells in Susac syndrome. TEMRA cells were FACS-enriched, with CD8+ and CD4+ T cells isolated negatively. Findings of the study overall: In Susac syndrome, CD4+ T cell repertoires lacked any clonal expansion.

This CDR3 spans 15 amino acids. V gave up 3 bases and J gave up 4 bases, with 13 bases separating them. CDR1 SGHTA and CDR2 FQGNSA come from the germline V gene. In the case of this clonotype: Its antigen remains unknown.

Reverse transcription of about 0.5 to 1 ug RNA used random hexamers. The method of amplification for TCR beta CDR3 was immunoSEQ multiplex PCR, covering 54 Vbeta and 13 Jbeta. In TCRdb, the immunoSEQ multiplex PCR reads were re-called with MiXCR into one record per CDR3 protein. This sample yields 150,000 to 200,000 distinct CDR3 sequences, of which around 94% are seen a single time; more than 0.095% belongs to the top ten. The source material was CD4+ T cells from PBMCs. The sequence came from a human donor with Susac syndrome. The chain carries TRBV7-2 and TRBJ2-1; D possibly corresponds to TRBD1 (5 bases). The CDR3 DNA reads TGTGCCAGCAGCTTTTCCAGGGCGGCATACAATGAGCAGTTCTTC. Translating it yields CASSFSRAAYNEQFF.